The present TCR beta chain was sequenced within a study of cytomegalovirus exposure and HLA in healthy donors. The donors were members of the approximately 130-subject validation cohort (separate from the approximately 670-subject first cohort). The assay was immunoSEQ multiplex PCR, and TCRdb's table has in-frame clones only and misses some. The repertoire holds about 180,000 clones, with about 85% as singletons. Concerning this clone: What it binds is unknown.

Overall study findings and caveats: Associated with cytomegalovirus, according to the listing, were 150 to 200 TCR beta chains. Later, an analysis found that TCR clusters from the first cohort tended to co-occur in the 120 or so validation repertoires.

This receptor was identified in a man in his late teens or twenties in good health and CMV-seropositive. Sequencing was done on a sample of PBMCs.

CDR3 sequence: CASSSPGSRATEAFF. As DNA, the CDR3 is TGCGCCAGCAGCTCCCCGGGATCCCGGGCCACTGAAGCTTTCTTT. The V gene is TRBV5-1, the J gene TRBJ1-1; D not resolved. Trimming removed 3 bases from V and 4 bases from J, with 16 bases in between. Germline V gene lookup returns CDR1 SGHRS and CDR2 YFSETQ. This CDR3 contains 15 residues.